Listed below are T cell receptor beta chains from one sample, sequenced in a study of cytomegalovirus exposure and HLA in healthy donors. Clones were sequenced by immunoSEQ multiplex PCR, and TCRdb holds only the in-frame ones, with some missing. Of 170,000 or so clones listed, around 77% are singletons. The sample consisted of PBMCs. These receptors all come from a man in his sixties in good health and CMV-seronegative. The CDR3 runs from the conserved cysteine through the conserved F or W. Each record gives: clone size, J gene, D gene, V gene, CDR3 DNA, CDR3 protein. The D gene is left open where the match is weak. Clone sizes are given selectively: once, few, many, or a class where the clone is expanded.

-	TRBJ2-2	TRBD2	TRBV9	TGTGCCAGCAGCGTACAATGGGGACTAGCGGGATCCCCCACCGGGGAGCTGTTTTTT	CASSVQWGLAGSPTGELFF
few	TRBJ2-1	-	TRBV5-5	TGTGCCAGCAGCTTGGTGGGCACAGGGGGGGGCAATGAGCAGTTCTTC	CASSLVGTGGGNEQFF
-	TRBJ2-7	TRBD2	TRBV10-3	TGTGCCATCAGTTCTAGCGGGAGGGCCTACGAGCAGTACTTC	CAISSSGRAYEQYF
-	TRBJ2-3	-	TRBV5-4	TGTGCCAGCAGCCCAGACTTGACCCTGAGCACAGATACGCAGTATTTT	CASSPDLTLSTDTQYF
-	TRBJ2-5	-	TRBV2	TGTGCCACCAAACGCCAAACAGGATTCCAAGAGACCCAGTACTTC	CATKRQTGFQETQYF
once	TRBJ1-4	TRBD1	TRBV7-2	TGTGCCAGCAGCTTAGAAGGGACAGGGAACGAAAAACTGTTTTTT	CASSLEGTGNEKLFF
-	TRBJ2-7	TRBD2	TRBV9	TGTGCCAGCAGTGAAAGGGCGGGAGGTTACTACGAGCAGTACTTC	CASSERAGGYYEQYF
-	TRBJ2-7	TRBD2	TRBV7-2	TGTGCCAGCAGCTTGGGGGGGGTCTACGAGCAGTACTTC	CASSLGGVYEQYF
-	TRBJ2-7	TRBD2	TRBV5-1	TGCGCCAGCAGCCCCCTTAGCGGGAGGGACCACGAGCAGTACTTC	CASSPLSGRDHEQYF
-	TRBJ1-2	-	TRBV19	TGTGCCAGTAGCTACAGGGAAGGCTACACCTTC	CASSYREGYTF
-	TRBJ2-5	-	TRBV5-1	TGCGCCAGCAGCTGGTCGGCGGCAGGGGAGGGGGGGACCCAGTACTTC	CASSWSAAGEGGTQYF
-	TRBJ1-1	-	TRBV5-1	TGCGCCAGCAGCTTGCTTGGAGCGGGGGCTGAAGCTTTCTTT	CASSLLGAGAEAFF
-	TRBJ1-5	-	TRBV28	TGTGCCAGCAGTTTAAGTCAGGGCAATCAGCCCCAGCATTTT	CASSLSQGNQPQHF
once	TRBJ1-2	TRBD1	TRBV2	TGTGCCAGCAGTAACAGGGGGCTGGTCGCGGGCTACACCTTC	CASSNRGLVAGYTF
-	TRBJ2-1	-	TRBV5-1	TGCGCCAGCAGCTTGGCCATCGGGGTATCCTACAATGAGCAGTTCTTC	CASSLAIGVSYNEQFF
once	TRBJ1-1	-	TRBV4-1	TGCGCCAGCAGCCAATACCAACAGAGGGAGGGCACTGAAGCTTTCTTT	CASSQYQQREGTEAFF
-	TRBJ1-6	TRBD1	TRBV6-5	TGTGCCAGCAGTTACTCGCCGACAGGGCTTCATTCACCCCTCCACTTT	CASSYSPTGLHSPLHF